Below, one T cell receptor beta chain is given with its context. This CDR3 has 15 amino acids. From germline, CDR1 is SGHAT and CDR2 FQNNGV. Trimming stripped 1 base from V and 6 bases from J, with 15 bases between. Method: immunoSEQ multiplex PCR; TCRdb's copy keeps in-frame clones and lacks some. The table lists 65,000 to 80,000 clones, more than 85% of them singletons, with about 0.27% in the top ten. The record originates from a study of technical replicates of blood from a few donors. Sequenced input: T cells isolated from PBMCs. The chain uses TRBV11-2 and TRBJ1-2; possible D gene TRBD1, 5 bases. The source of this sequence is a human donor in good health. The CDR3 nucleotides read TGTGCCAGCAGCTTAGCTCACGGCGGGGCAGATGGCTACACCTTC. Its protein product is CASSLAHGGADGYTF.